These 32 T cell receptor beta chains originate from one sample sequenced in a study of T cell repertoires in cytomegalovirus infection. A single record per CDR3 protein comes from TCRdb applying MiXCR to the reads. The data contain around 300,000 distinct CDR3 sequences, 9.5% of them singletons. Sequenced sample: PBMCs. These receptors were obtained from a human donor in good health (CMV status not recorded). Some clones in this sample may be carry-over from other donors' samples.

There are a few counts of this clonotype. The chain couples TRBV3-1 to TRBJ2-1, with 13 bases lining up with TRBD2. J was trimmed by 10 bases and V by 4 bases; bases with no gene match: 10. CDR1 is LGHDT, CDR2 YNNKEL, per germline (reference sequence). This CDR3 contains 16 residues. CDR3 sequence: CASSPRTSGGNREQFF. In nucleotides, the CDR3 is TGTGCCAGCAGCCCCCGGACTAGCGGGGGCAATCGCGAGCAGTTCTTC.

Regarding this clonotype: Since a much larger clone is just one base distant, this may be a read error. The J gene is TRBJ2-2, the V gene TRBV20-1; possibly TRBD1 for D (7 bases). The germline gives CDR1 DFQATT, CDR2 SNEGSKA (reference sequence). The CDR3 totals 13 residues. The CDR3 reads CSGQGGDTGELFF. As DNA, the CDR3 is TGCAGCGGCCAGGGGGGTGACACCGGGGAGCTGTTTTTT.

This clonotype appeared a few times. This chain uses TRBV6-8 with TRBJ2-2; 7 positions agree with TRBD2. Trimming took 5 bases from V and 5 from J; bases not matched to a gene: 8. The CDR3 length is 15 residues. Germline CDR1 is MNHGY and CDR2 is SAAAGT. In nucleotides, the CDR3 is TGTGCCAGCAGTCGGAGCGGGGAGGGGACCGGGGAGCTGTTTTTT. Residues: CASSRSGEGTGELFF.

V is TRBV7-8 and J is TRBJ2-1; no reliable D call. The CDR3 sequence is 13 residues long. Germline values: CDR1 SGHVS, CDR2 FQNEAQ. With 3 bases removed from V and 5 bases from J, the gap between germline ends came to 8 bases. The CDR3 nucleotides read TGTGCCAGCAGCTTGACGGAAAACAATGAGCAGTTCTTC. Protein product: CASSLTENNEQFF. The whole variable domain, remainder taken from reference TRBV7-8 and TRBJ2-1, is GAGVSQSPRYKVAKRGQDVALRCDPISGHVSLFWYQQALGQGPEFLTYFQNEAQLDKSGLPSDRFFAERPEGSVSTLKIQRTQQEDSAVYLCASSLTENNEQFFGPGTRLTVL.

The J gene is TRBJ1-6, the V gene TRBV12-3 or TRBV12-4, with TRBD1 as a possible D gene (5 bases). The CDR3 is 15 residues long. Between the trimmed V and J ends, which lost 2 bases and 3 bases, there was a span of 8 bases. CDR3 bases: TGTGCCAGCAGTTTATCTGGGGGCTATAATTCACCCCTCCACTTT. It is translated as CASSLSGGYNSPLHF.

This rearrangement joins TRBV18 to TRBJ2-1; 8 nucleotides match TRBD2. Germline assignment: CDR1 KGHSH and CDR2 LQKENI. The V segment lost 4 bases and the J segment 7 bases; nucleotides outside the gene matches: 15. The CDR3 is 17 residues long. CDR3 protein: CASSLAALAGSGNEQFF. CDR3 coding DNA: TGTGCCAGCTCACTAGCGGCTTTAGCGGGATCGGGGAATGAGCAGTTCTTC.

The chain couples TRBV19 to TRBJ2-5, with TRBD2 as a possible D gene (6 bases). Per the germline V gene, CDR1 is LNHDA and CDR2 is SQIVND (reference sequence). Trimming left V 2 bases short and J 5 bases short, with 15 bases between. This CDR3 comprises 15 residues. The CDR3 DNA reads as TGTGCCAGTAGTATAACAGCGGGCGGGCCGGAGACCCAGTACTTC. Protein: CASSITAGGPETQYF.

The rearrangement uses TRBV12-3 or TRBV12-4 and TRBJ2-5; D uncertain. V was pared by 2 bases and J by 3 bases, with 7 bases between. The CDR3 consists of 13 residues. CDR3 region: CASSLKPEETQYF. In nucleotides, the CDR3 is TGTGCCAGCAGTTTAAAGCCGGAAGAGACCCAGTACTTC.

The CDR3 nucleotides are TGTGCCAGCAGTTTAGCCAGTTTCGAGCAGTACTTC. Protein: CASSLASFEQYF. The V and J genes are TRBV12-3 or TRBV12-4 and TRBJ2-7; D not resolved. CDR3 length: 12 amino acids. Between the trimmed V and J ends, which lost 0 bases and 6 bases, there was a span of 6 bases.

This clonotype was counted many times. The chain employs TRBV4-2 and TRBJ1-4, with D hard to call. The CDR3 consists of 16 residues. Trimming removed 0 bases at V and 1 base at J, with 9 bases between. The germline V gene has CDR1 LGHNA and CDR2 YNFKEQ. The CDR3 DNA is TGTGCCAGCAGCCAAGACATCGGGAGAACTAATGAAAAACTGTTTTTT. Protein product: CASSQDIGRTNEKLFF.

Turning to this clonotype: Possible read error: a much larger clone is one base away. The V gene is TRBV25-1, the J gene TRBJ1-1; D remains unclear. The V gene's germline CDR1 is MGHDK and CDR2 SYGVNS. This CDR3 has 11 amino acids. The V end was cut by 7 bases, the J end by 1 base, with 4 bases between. In DNA form, the CDR3 reads TGTGCCAGCATAGGGAACACTGAAGCTTTCTTT. Residues: CASIGNTEAFF.

This clonotype was detected ten times or more. The rearrangement joins TRBV28 to TRBJ1-5, with no clear D. Germline CDR1 MDHEN, CDR2 SYDVKM. This CDR3 has 12 amino acids. The germline V and J ends were trimmed by 8 bases and 6 bases, with 11 bases remaining between them. CDR3 nucleotides: TGTGCCAGCGAGAGCCCACCTCAGCCCCAGCATTTT. It yields the protein CASESPPQPQHF.

This clonotype has more than one count but fewer than ten. The rearrangement links TRBV7-4 to TRBJ1-5; TRBD1 agrees at 8 bases. V trimming: 8 bases; J trimming: 3 bases; junction bases outside the gene matches: 9. Germline V gives CDR1 SGHVT, CDR2 SQSDAQ. The CDR3 covers 15 residues. In DNA, the CDR3 is TGTGCCAGCCCTTTCTCAGGGGGCATCAATCAGCCCCAGCATTTT. Translating it yields CASPFSGGINQPQHF.

This clonotype was counted a few times. This chain joins TRBV6-1 and TRBJ2-1, with 7 bases aligning to TRBD2. This CDR3 contains 14 residues. Trimming removed 6 bases from V and 6 bases from J; junction bases left unmatched: 8. CDR1 is MNHNS, CDR2 SASEGT, per germline. CDR3 region: CASRFSGTTNEQFF. Written as DNA, the CDR3 is TGTGCCAGCAGATTTTCCGGGACTACCAATGAGCAGTTCTTC.

V gene TRBV10-3 combines with J gene TRBJ1-4, with D hard to call. The length of the CDR3 is 15 residues. The V gene lost 2 bases and the J gene lost 12 bases, with 19 bases spanning the gap. Germline V gene data show CDR1 as ENHRY and CDR2 as SYGVKD. CDR3 protein: CAISEVQARTGELFF. As DNA, the CDR3 is TGTGCCATCAGTGAGGTGCAGGCTCGCACGGGCGAACTGTTTTTT.

The chain carries TRBV7-2 and TRBJ2-7; D may be TRBD1 or TRBD2 (6 bases each). This CDR3 has 18 residues. Germline loops: CDR1 SGHTA, CDR2 FQGNSA. With 3 bases removed from V and 7 bases from J, the gap between germline ends came to 28 bases. The CDR3 loop is CASSLLAVGGLSIGEQYF. CDR3 DNA sequence: TGTGCCAGCAGCTTGTTAGCGGTGGGGGGCCTAAGTATCGGGGAGCAGTACTTC.

In this sample, this clonotype turned up a few times. The chain recombines TRBV9 with TRBJ1-2; no firm D call. The germline V gene encodes CDR1 SGDLS and CDR2 YYNGEE. V was shortened by 4 bases and J by 3 bases, with 10 bases between the two germline ends. The CDR3 loop spans 13 amino acids. The CDR3 coding sequence is TGTGCCAGCAGCACAACATGGGACTATGGCTACACCTTC. As protein: CASSTTWDYGYTF.

This clonotype was seen more than once but under ten times. This chain connects TRBV14 to TRBJ2-1; tentatively, D is TRBD2 (7 bases). Germline values: CDR1 SGHDN, CDR2 FVKESK. V lost 3 bases and J lost 2, with 8 bases in between. This CDR3 comprises 14 residues. CDR3 bases: TGTGCCAGCAGCCAGGGGGGGCCCTACAATGAGCAGTTCTTC. Protein product: CASSQGGPYNEQFF.

This clonotype was counted a few times. The V and J genes are TRBV19 and TRBJ2-3; tentatively, D is TRBD1 (6 bases). The CDR3 is made up of 14 amino acids. Germline V lookup: CDR1 LNHDA, CDR2 SQIVND (reference sequence). Trimming removed 6 bases at V and 2 bases at J, with 12 bases between. CDR3 nucleotides: TGTGCCAGTAGGCAAGGGGGATACACAGATACGCAGTATTTT. Its protein product is CASRQGGYTDTQYF.

This rearrangement joins TRBV29-1 to TRBJ1-2; the D is unclear. Looked up from germline, CDR1 is SQVTM and CDR2 is ANQGSEA. V lost 7 bases and J lost 6, with 15 bases in between. This CDR3 has 12 residues. The CDR3 nucleotides read TGCAGCGGCTACGGCGGGCCGAATGGCTACACCTTC. This encodes CSGYGGPNGYTF.

The chain's CDR3 is CASSPIGQGAAGANVLTF. The CDR3 nucleotides read TGTGCCAGCAGTCCTATCGGACAGGGGGCTGCAGGGGCCAACGTCCTGACTTTC. The chain is built from TRBV6-5 and TRBJ2-6; 11 positions match TRBD1. Germline V lookup: CDR1 MNHEY, CDR2 SVGAGI. The CDR3 sequence is 18 residues long. Unmatched junction bases numbered 10, after V lost 5 bases and J lost 4 bases.

This clonotype occurred many times. The chain recombines TRBV7-2 with TRBJ1-1; D is undetermined. Germline V gives CDR1 SGHTA, CDR2 FQGNSA. Between the trimmed V and J ends, which lost 5 bases and 2 bases, there was a span of 15 bases. CDR3 length: 15 amino acids. CDR3 DNA sequence: TGTGCCAGCAGCCCCCCCGGGAGCAAAAACACTGAAGCTTTCTTT. Residues: CASSPPGSKNTEAFF.

The V and J genes are TRBV20-1 and TRBJ2-7, with D perhaps matching TRBD1 (5 bases). This CDR3 is built from 12 residues. Germline V gene sequence: CDR1 DFQATT, CDR2 SNEGSKA (reference sequence). Trimming shortened V by 2 bases and J by 4 bases, and 9 bases separated the two germline ends. CDR3 in amino acids: CSARPQGYEQYF. CDR3 DNA sequence: TGCAGTGCTAGACCGCAGGGTTACGAGCAGTACTTC.

J is TRBJ2-2 and V is TRBV27; D gene unclear. Trimming stripped 5 bases from V and 0 bases from J, with 4 bases between. The CDR3 runs to 13 residues. CDR1 and CDR2 (germline): MNHEY, SMNVEV (reference sequence). This CDR3 reads CASSMANTGELFF. The CDR3 coding sequence is TGTGCCAGCAGTATGGCGAACACCGGGGAGCTGTTTTTT.

This clonotype occurred a few times. The chain recombines TRBV28 with TRBJ1-3; D gene ambiguous. Per germline, CDR1 MDHEN and CDR2 SYDVKM. Deletions cut 6 bases from V and 0 bases from J, with 12 bases between. This CDR3 spans 15 amino acids. As DNA, the CDR3 is TGTGCCAGCAGCTCCCTGCCCAGCTCTGGAAACACCATATATTTT. This sequence encodes CASSSLPSSGNTIYF.

With respect to this clonotype: A read error may explain this, as a much larger clone is one base away. This chain joins TRBV7-2 and TRBJ2-3, with D hard to call. Germline V gives CDR1 SGHTA, CDR2 FQGNSA. Trimming shortened V by 1 base and J by 1 base, and 9 bases separated the two germline ends. The CDR3 runs 15 residues. The CDR3: CASSLDGFGTDTQYF. In DNA, the CDR3 is TGTGCCAGCAGCTTAGATGGATTCGGCACAGATACGCAGTATTTT.

This clonotype was detected many times. V usage is TRBV7-2 and J usage is TRBJ1-5, with a tentative D call TRBD1 (5 bases). Germline V CDR1 and CDR2: SGHTA, FQGNSA. The V gene lost 5 bases and the J gene lost 7 bases, with 12 bases spanning the gap. CDR3 length equals 13 residues. The DNA of the CDR3 is TGTGCCAGCAGCCCCTCGGGGACCCAGCCCCAGCATTTT. This encodes CASSPSGTQPQHF.

At least ten counts were recorded for this clonotype. This rearrangement joins TRBV28 to TRBJ2-7; no clear D. Looked up from germline, CDR1 is MDHEN and CDR2 is SYDVKM. This CDR3 is built from 11 residues. Deletions cut 8 bases from V and 5 bases from J, with 10 bases between. The CDR3 bases are TGTGCCAGCGGGGTGAGGAACGAGCAGTACTTC. Translated, it gives CASGVRNEQYF.

This clonotype was picked up a small number of times. This chain joins TRBV11-2 and TRBJ1-1, with 9 bases that match TRBD1. The germline CDR1 and CDR2 sequences are SGHAT and FQNNGV. CDR3 size: 13 residues. The V segment lost 5 bases and the J segment 9 bases; nucleotides outside the gene matches: 7. The CDR3 here is CASSVSTGGKAFF. The CDR3 nucleotides are TGTGCCAGCAGCGTGTCAACAGGGGGCAAAGCTTTCTTT.

This clonotype has more than one count but fewer than ten. The V gene is TRBV10-3, the J gene TRBJ2-1; D is undetermined. Germline V CDR1 and CDR2: ENHRY, SYGVKD. The V and J ends lost 3 bases and 7 bases respectively, with 7 bases between them. This CDR3 has 12 residues. The CDR3 DNA reads as TGTGCCATCAGTGAAACACTAAATGAGCAGTTCTTC. Translated, it gives CAISETLNEQFF.

The rearrangement links TRBV4-2 to TRBJ1-6; D possibly corresponds to TRBD1 (6 bases). Germline loops: CDR1 LGHNA, CDR2 YNFKEQ. The CDR3 length is 17 residues. Deletions cut 0 bases from V and 4 bases from J, with 13 bases between. The CDR3 DNA reads as TGTGCCAGCAGCCAAGATCGCCAGGGGACTTATAATTCACCCCTCCACTTT. Its protein product is CASSQDRQGTYNSPLHF.

Remarks on this clonotype: The junction shows a germline mismatch at one end, possibly a read error. This chain links TRBV6-1 with TRBJ1-1; D unresolved. The CDR3 consists of 13 residues. Germline values: CDR1 MNHNS, CDR2 SASEGT. CDR3 DNA sequence: TGTGCCAGCGGACCGGTCATGAACACGGAAGCTCTCTTT. Its translation: CASGPVMNTEALF.